A single sample gave rise to the 18 T cell receptor beta chains below, sequenced in a study of PD-1 blockade in classical Hodgkin lymphoma (dated by TCRdb to about 2020). Preparation of the library involved the immunoSEQ multiplex PCR assay. The table comes from immuneACCESS by way of TCRdb, which keeps in-frame sequences with V and J called. Part of the clones is missing from these tables; in studies checked, under half for an unresolved V gene and the rest for unknown reasons. In this sample the table shows about 7,800 clones, 86% of which occur a single time. The ten largest clones represent under 25% of the sample. Taken with the paper, the label for time point translates to: cycle 1 day 1 (C1D1), immediately before nivolumab initiation. Every trial patient had relapsed after autologous stem cell transplantation, and cohorts A, B and C differed in prior brentuximab vedotin exposure. Using a Miltenyi CD8+ T cell isolation kit, CD8+ T cells were purified from thawed PBMCs through magnetic negative selection.

The sequenced sample was CD8+ T cells from blood, obtained at baseline. All receptors derive from a human donor with classical Hodgkin lymphoma.

The V gene is TRBV2, the J gene TRBJ2-7; D is undetermined. This CDR3 contains 16 residues. From germline, CDR1 is SNHLY and CDR2 FYNNEI. V gave up 1 base and J gave up 0 bases, with 13 bases separating them. The CDR3 nucleotides read TGTGCCAGCAGTGAAGTTTGGGATCGTAGCTCCTACGAGCAGTACTTC. It is translated as CASSEVWDRSSYEQYF.

The chain combines TRBV7-9 with TRBJ2-5; D is unresolved. Germline lookup yields CDR1 SEHNR and CDR2 FQNEAQ (reference sequence). The ends were cut back, 1 base at V and 2 bases at J, with 5 bases in the middle. The CDR3 totals 13 residues. CDR3 sequence: CASSLVVQETQYF. In nucleotides, the CDR3 is TGTGCCAGCAGCTTAGTTGTACAAGAGACCCAGTACTTC.

The rearrangement uses TRBV28 and TRBJ2-3; D is unresolved. CDR3 length equals 14 residues. V lost 5 bases and J 2 bases, leaving 11 bases between the germline ends. Germline CDR1 reads MDHEN; CDR2 reads SYDVKM. The CDR3 coding sequence is TGTGCCAGCAGTGCTTGGACCATCACAGATACGCAGTATTTT. This translates into CASSAWTITDTQYF.

This sequence joins TRBV6-1 and TRBJ2-1; 7 nucleotides agree with TRBD1. CDR1 and CDR2 from the germline V gene are MNHNS and SASEGT. J was trimmed by 0 bases and V by 6 bases; bases with no gene match: 5. The CDR3 covers 15 residues. This CDR3 is CASRQGESSYNEQFF. The CDR3, as DNA: TGTGCCAGCAGGCAGGGGGAGAGCTCCTACAATGAGCAGTTCTTC.

The rearrangement links TRBV5-1 to TRBJ2-5; D might be TRBD1 (5 bases). The CDR3 spans 13 residues. The V end was cut by 4 bases, the J end by 1 base, with 8 bases between. Germline CDR1 and CDR2: SGHRS and YFSETQ. The CDR3 region is CASSVRAQETQYF. Here the CDR3 DNA reads TGCGCCAGCAGCGTCAGGGCCCAAGAGACCCAGTACTTC.

The gene calls are TRBV14 and TRBJ2-7, with 7 bases identical to TRBD2. Per germline, CDR1 SGHDN and CDR2 FVKESK. The CDR3 extends over 15 amino acids. With 1 base clipped from V and 3 bases from J, the junction kept 6 bases outside the gene matches. The CDR3 loop reads CASSQGAGAVYEQYF. Here the CDR3 DNA reads TGTGCCAGCAGCCAAGGTGCGGGAGCGGTCTACGAGCAGTACTTC.

The CDR3 coding sequence is TGCGCCAGCAGCAGTTCTAGCGGGGGGGGAGATACGCAGTATTTT. This gives the protein CASSSSSGGGDTQYF. The chain carries TRBV4-1 and TRBJ2-3; 12 bases line up with TRBD2. CDR3 size: 15 residues. CDR1 is MGHRA, CDR2 YSYEKL, per germline. The V gene end was trimmed by 5 bases and the J gene end by 5 bases; junction bases not matched to a gene: 5.

The CDR3 DNA follows: TGTGCCAGCAGTTTGGTCCTCCAAGAGACCCAGTACTTC. Translating gives CASSLVLQETQYF. This chain links TRBV27 with TRBJ2-5; D gene ambiguous. CDR1 MNHEY and CDR2 SMNVEV come from the germline V gene (reference sequence). Deletions cut 3 bases from V and 1 base from J, with 6 bases between. CDR3 length: 13 amino acids.

The chain employs TRBV2 and TRBJ2-1, with 12 nucleotides matching TRBD2. This CDR3 contains 18 residues. Unmatched junction bases numbered 14, after V lost 9 bases and J lost 2 bases. Germline lookup yields CDR1 SNHLY and CDR2 FYNNEI. CDR3 loop: CARSPGLAGGRTYNEQFF. The DNA for the CDR3 is TGTGCCAGGTCTCCGGGACTAGCGGGCGGACGAACCTACAATGAGCAGTTCTTC. The complete variable domain, with remaining parts taken from reference TRBV2 and TRBJ2-1, reads EPEVTQTPSHQVTQMGQEVILRCVPISNHLYFYWYRQILGQKVEFLVSFYNNEISEKSEIFDDQFSVERPDGSNFTLKIRSTKLEDSAMYFCARSPGLAGGRTYNEQFFGPGTRLTVL.

The J gene is TRBJ2-7, the V gene TRBV7-9; 10 bases are shared with TRBD1. After removal of 4 bases from V and 5 bases from J, the junction contained 8 bases not matched to a gene. The CDR3 covers 15 residues. CDR1 is SEHNR, CDR2 FQNEAQ, per germline (reference sequence). In nucleotides, the CDR3 is TGTGCCAGCAGCTCCGACAGGGGGCTTTTTGACGAGCAGTACTTC. This codes for CASSSDRGLFDEQYF.

J is TRBJ1-5 and V is TRBV6-5, with 7 bases lining up with TRBD1. This CDR3 has 14 residues. V was clipped by 6 bases and J by 6 bases; unmatched bases: 8. Looked up from germline, CDR1 is MNHEY and CDR2 is SVGAGI. The CDR3 DNA reads as TGTGCCAGCAGGGACAGGCGGGGACGTCAGCCCCAGCATTTT. As protein: CASRDRRGRQPQHF.

The chain recombines TRBV7-9 with TRBJ2-2; D is unresolved. The CDR3 extends over 14 amino acids. V lost 3 bases, J lost 3 bases, and 8 bases lay in between. Germline assignment: CDR1 SEHNR and CDR2 FQNEAQ (reference sequence). The CDR3 region has the DNA TGTGCCAGCAGCTTCCCCACCGACACCGGGGAGCTGTTTTTT. Its protein is CASSFPTDTGELFF.

CDR3: CASSEIRDTQYF. In DNA form, the CDR3 reads TGTGCCAGCAGTGAGATAAGGGATACGCAGTATTTT. The J gene is TRBJ2-3, the V gene TRBV6-1, with D unresolved. The germline V gene encodes CDR1 MNHNS and CDR2 SASEGT. The V end lost 3 bases, the J end lost 6 bases, and 7 bases lay between the germline ends. The CDR3 totals 12 residues.

This clone has just one count. The V gene is TRBV5-4, the J gene TRBJ2-3; TRBD2 agrees at 9 bases. Looked up from germline, CDR1 is SGHNT and CDR2 is YYREEE (reference sequence). Trimming cost V 2 bases and J 6 bases; bases outside gene matches: 4. The CDR3 totals 14 residues. The CDR3: CASSFSAGGDTQYF. The CDR3, as DNA: TGTGCCAGCAGCTTTTCGGCGGGAGGGGATACGCAGTATTTT.

The J gene is TRBJ1-5, the V gene TRBV19, with D tentatively TRBD1 (6 bases). This CDR3 comprises 15 residues. V was pared by 3 bases and J by 4 bases, with 13 bases between. Germline V lookup: CDR1 LNHDA, CDR2 SQIVND (reference sequence). CDR3 loop: CASSISTGSNQPQHF. As DNA, the CDR3 is TGTGCCAGTAGTATCTCCACAGGGTCAAATCAGCCCCAGCATTTT.

The chain carries TRBV19 and TRBJ1-5, with D unresolved. Between the trimmed V and J ends, which lost 0 bases and 0 bases, there was a span of 12 bases. This CDR3 contains 17 residues. Germline CDR1 reads LNHDA; CDR2 reads SQIVND (reference sequence). The CDR3 is CASSIEDTYYSNQPQHF. CDR3 sequence (DNA): TGTGCCAGTAGTATAGAAGACACCTACTATAGCAATCAGCCCCAGCATTTT. Full variable domain (outside the CDR3, taken from reference TRBV19 and TRBJ1-5): DGGITQSPKYLFRKEGQNVTLSCEQNLNHDAMYWYRQDPGQGLRLIYYSQIVNDFQKGDIAEGYSVSREKKESFPLTVTSAQKNPTAFYLCASSIEDTYYSNQPQHFGDGTRLSIL.

The genes are TRBV6-1 and TRBJ2-1, with TRBD1 identical over 8 bases. The CDR3 consists of 16 residues. Germline trimming cut 4 bases from V and 0 bases from J; bases unmatched to any gene: 5. Germline-derived CDR1 and CDR2 are MNHNS and SASEGT. CDR3 residues: CASSVWTGNSYNEQFF. CDR3 nucleotides: TGTGCCAGCAGTGTTTGGACAGGGAACTCCTACAATGAGCAGTTCTTC.

V gene TRBV9 combines with J gene TRBJ2-3, with TRBD2 identical over 7 bases. The CDR3 runs 19 residues. CDR1 is SGDLS, CDR2 YYNGEE, per germline. V gave up 3 bases and J gave up 5 bases; unmatched junction bases: 21. In DNA, the CDR3 is TGTGCCAGCAGCGCCCGACTAGCAGATCCTTATCATTTGATAGATACGCAGTATTTT. Translating it yields CASSARLADPYHLIDTQYF.